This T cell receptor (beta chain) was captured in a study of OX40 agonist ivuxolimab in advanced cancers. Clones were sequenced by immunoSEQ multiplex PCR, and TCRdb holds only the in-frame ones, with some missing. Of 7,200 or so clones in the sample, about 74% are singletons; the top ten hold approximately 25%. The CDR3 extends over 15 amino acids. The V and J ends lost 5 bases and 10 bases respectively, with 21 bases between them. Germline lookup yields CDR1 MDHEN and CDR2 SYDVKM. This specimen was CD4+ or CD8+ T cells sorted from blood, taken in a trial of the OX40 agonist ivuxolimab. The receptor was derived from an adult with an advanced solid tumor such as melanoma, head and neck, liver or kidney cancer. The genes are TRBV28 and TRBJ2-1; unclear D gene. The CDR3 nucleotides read TGTGCCAGCAGTCCCTCCACCAGCATCCCCTGGGAGCAGTTCTTC. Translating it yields CASSPSTSIPWEQFF.